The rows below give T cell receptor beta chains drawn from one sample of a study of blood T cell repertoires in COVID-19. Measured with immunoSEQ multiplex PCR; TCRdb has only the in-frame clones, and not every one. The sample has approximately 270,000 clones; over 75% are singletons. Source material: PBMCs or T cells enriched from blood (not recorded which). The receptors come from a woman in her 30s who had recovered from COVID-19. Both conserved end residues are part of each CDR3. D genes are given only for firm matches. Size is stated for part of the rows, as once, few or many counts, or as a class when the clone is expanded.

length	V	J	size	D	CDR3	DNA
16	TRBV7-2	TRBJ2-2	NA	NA	CASRITAGLNTGELFF	TGTGCCAGCAGGATCACCGCGGGGTTAAACACCGGGGAGCTGTTTTTT
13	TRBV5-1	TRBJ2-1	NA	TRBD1	CASSSDRDDEQFF	TGCGCCAGCAGCTCCGACAGGGACGATGAGCAGTTCTTC
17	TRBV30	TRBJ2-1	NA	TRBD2	CAWSLGIGLAGNNEQFF	TGTGCCTGGAGCTTAGGTATCGGACTAGCGGGAAACAATGAGCAGTTCTTC
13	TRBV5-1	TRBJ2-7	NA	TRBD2	CASSSVAGYEQYF	TGCGCCAGCAGCTCGGTAGCGGGCTACGAGCAGTACTTC
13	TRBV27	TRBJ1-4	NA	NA	CASSLSIREKLFF	TGTGCCAGCAGTTTATCGATTCGGGAAAAACTGTTTTTT
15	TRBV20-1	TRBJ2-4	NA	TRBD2	CSASTSGGVENIQYF	TGCAGTGCTAGTACTAGCGGGGGGGTTGAAAACATTCAGTACTTC
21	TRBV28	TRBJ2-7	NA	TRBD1	CASSSSTLQTAGTGVPYEQYF	TGTGCCAGCAGTTCCTCAACCCTTCAAACCGCCGGGACAGGCGTGCCCTACGAGCAGTACTTC
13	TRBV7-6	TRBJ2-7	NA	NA	CASSRDSSVEQYF	TGTGCCAGCAGCCGCGACAGCTCGGTCGAGCAGTACTTC
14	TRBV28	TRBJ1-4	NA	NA	CASSLLGGGEKLFF	TGTGCCAGCAGTTTGCTGGGAGGTGGTGAAAAACTGTTTTTT
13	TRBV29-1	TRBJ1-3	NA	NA	CSVAKAAGNTIYF	TGCAGCGTTGCAAAGGCGGCCGGAAACACCATATATTTT
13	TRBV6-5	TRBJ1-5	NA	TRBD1	CASRTGGNQPQHF	TGTGCCAGCAGGACAGGGGGTAATCAGCCCCAGCATTTT
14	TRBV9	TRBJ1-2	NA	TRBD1	CASDAGGRNYGYTF	TGTGCCAGCGATGCAGGGGGTCGGAACTATGGCTACACCTTC
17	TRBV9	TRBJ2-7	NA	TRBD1	CASSGAQGKEGSYEQYF	TGTGCCAGCAGCGGGGCACAGGGGAAAGAGGGCTCCTACGAGCAGTACTTC
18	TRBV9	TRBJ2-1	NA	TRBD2	CASSVLGQRGGRGNEQFF	TGTGCCAGCAGCGTACTAGGCCAGCGGGGGGGCCGGGGGAATGAGCAGTTCTTC
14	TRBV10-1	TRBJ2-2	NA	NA	CASSVSGSTGELFF	TGCGCCAGCAGTGTTTCAGGGTCCACCGGGGAGCTGTTTTTT
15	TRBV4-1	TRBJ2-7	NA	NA	CASSRGQQLTYEQYF	TGCGCCAGCAGCCGAGGACAGCAGTTGACCTACGAGCAGTACTTC
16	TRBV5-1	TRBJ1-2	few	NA	CASSFVTPQANYGYTF	TGCGCCAGCAGCTTCGTTACCCCTCAGGCCAACTATGGCTACACCTTC
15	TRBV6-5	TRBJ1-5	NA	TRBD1	CASRGADRGNQPQHF	TGTGCCAGCAGGGGGGCCGACAGGGGCAATCAGCCCCAGCATTTT
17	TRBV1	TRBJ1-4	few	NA	CTSSQGGPWDRGEKLFF	TGCACCAGCAGCCAAGGGGGGCCCTGGGACAGAGGTGAAAAACTGTTTTTT
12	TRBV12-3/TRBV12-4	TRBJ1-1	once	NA	CASRVDRPEAFF	TGTGCCAGCAGGGTAGACAGACCTGAAGCTTTCTTT
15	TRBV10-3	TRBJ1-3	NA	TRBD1	CAISGDSLSGNTIYF	TGTGCCATCAGTGGGGACAGTCTCTCTGGAAACACCATATATTTT
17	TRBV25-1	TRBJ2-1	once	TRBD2	CASSPAPSGGRNNEQFF	TGTGCCAGCAGCCCCGCCCCTAGCGGGGGAAGAAACAATGAGCAGTTCTTC
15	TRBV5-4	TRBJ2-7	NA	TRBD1	CASSSPGGNSYEQYF	TGTGCCAGCAGCTCCCCAGGGGGAAATTCCTACGAGCAGTACTTC
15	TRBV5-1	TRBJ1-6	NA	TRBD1	CASSPDRANNSPLHF	TGCGCCAGCAGCCCGGACAGGGCTAATAATTCACCCCTCCACTTT
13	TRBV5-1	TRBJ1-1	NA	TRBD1	CASSLVQGGEAFF	TGCGCCAGCAGCTTGGTACAGGGGGGTGAAGCTTTCTTT
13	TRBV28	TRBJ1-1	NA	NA	CASSSPSSTEAFF	TGTGCCAGCAGTTCCCCCTCCTCCACTGAAGCTTTCTTT
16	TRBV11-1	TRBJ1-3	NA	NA	CASSLSTANSGNTIYF	TGTGCCAGCAGCCTATCAACCGCCAACTCTGGAAACACCATATATTTT
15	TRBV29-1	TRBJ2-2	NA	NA	CSATLGVSNTGELFF	TGCAGCGCCACTCTCGGGGTTAGCAACACCGGGGAGCTGTTTTTT
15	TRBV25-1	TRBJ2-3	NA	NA	CASSESMASPDTQYF	TGTGCCAGCAGTGAATCGATGGCTAGTCCAGATACGCAGTATTTT
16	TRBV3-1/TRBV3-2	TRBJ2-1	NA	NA	CASSPILWRGYNEQFF	TGTGCCAGCAGCCCCATCCTATGGCGGGGTTACAATGAGCAGTTCTTC
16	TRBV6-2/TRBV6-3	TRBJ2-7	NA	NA	CASSYSMSGDMYEQYF	TGTGCCAGCAGTTACTCGATGTCAGGGGATATGTACGAGCAGTACTTC
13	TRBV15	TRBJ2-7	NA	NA	CATSPGGGYEQYF	TGTGCCACCAGCCCTGGGGGCGGTTACGAGCAGTACTTC
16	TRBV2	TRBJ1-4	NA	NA	CASSEGYRRGNEKLFF	TGTGCCAGCAGTGAAGGATACAGGCGGGGAAATGAAAAACTGTTTTTT
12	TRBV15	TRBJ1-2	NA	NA	CATSGHRDGYTF	TGTGCCACCAGCGGACACAGGGATGGCTACACCTTC
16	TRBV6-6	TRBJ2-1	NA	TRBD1	CASSLQDRGLYNEQFF	TGTGCCAGCAGTCTACAGGACAGGGGGCTCTACAATGAGCAGTTCTTC
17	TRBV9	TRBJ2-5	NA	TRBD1	CASSVASGQALQETQYF	TGTGCCAGCAGCGTAGCTTCCGGACAGGCACTCCAAGAGACCCAGTACTTC
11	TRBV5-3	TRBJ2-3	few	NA	CARSRADTQYF	TGTGCCAGAAGCCGGGCAGATACGCAGTATTTT
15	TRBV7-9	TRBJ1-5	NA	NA	CASSSHRDGNQPQHF	TGTGCCAGCAGCTCCCACAGGGATGGCAATCAGCCCCAGCATTTT
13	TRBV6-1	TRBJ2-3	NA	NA	CASSEWLTDTQYF	TGTGCCAGCAGTGAATGGCTGACAGATACGCAGTATTTT
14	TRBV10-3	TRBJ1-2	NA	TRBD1	CAIRGGQDIDGYTF	TGTGCCATCAGGGGGGGACAGGACATAGATGGCTACACCTTC
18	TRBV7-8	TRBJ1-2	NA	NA	CASSLTLWGDSPNYGYTF	TGTGCCAGCAGCCTTACCCTTTGGGGGGATAGCCCTAACTATGGCTACACCTTC
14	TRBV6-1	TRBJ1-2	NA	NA	CASSEGAWISGYTF	TGTGCCAGCAGTGAAGGGGCGTGGATAAGTGGCTACACCTTC
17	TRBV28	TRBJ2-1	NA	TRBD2	CASGTYGGRRSYNEQFF	TGTGCCAGCGGCACGTACGGCGGGAGGCGCTCCTACAATGAGCAGTTCTTC
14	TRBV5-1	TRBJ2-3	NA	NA	CASSLATGTDTQYF	TGCGCCAGCAGCTTGGCCACTGGCACAGATACGCAGTATTTT
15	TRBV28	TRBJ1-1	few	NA	CAAGGSGQGNTEAFF	TGTGCCGCGGGGGGATCGGGACAAGGGAACACTGAAGCTTTCTTT
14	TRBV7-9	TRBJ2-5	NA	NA	CASSPRQRKETQYF	TGTGCCAGCAGCCCCCGACAGAGGAAAGAGACCCAGTACTTC
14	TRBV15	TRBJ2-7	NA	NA	CATSRPRQVYEQYF	TGTGCCACCAGCAGACCCCGACAGGTCTACGAGCAGTACTTC
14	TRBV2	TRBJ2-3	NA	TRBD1	CASQQGFSTDTQYF	TGTGCCAGTCAACAGGGGTTCAGCACAGATACGCAGTATTTT
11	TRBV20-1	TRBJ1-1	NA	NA	CSGGGQTEAFF	TGCAGTGGGGGGGGGCAAACTGAAGCTTTCTTT
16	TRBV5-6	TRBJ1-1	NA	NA	CASSLGQLTRRTEAFF	TGTGCCAGCAGCTTGGGACAGCTGACCCGGAGAACTGAAGCTTTCTTT
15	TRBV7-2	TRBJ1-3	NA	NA	CASSLDGNSGNTIYF	TGTGCCAGCAGCTTAGACGGGAATTCTGGAAACACCATATATTTT
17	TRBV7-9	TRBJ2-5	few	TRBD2	CASSRPTSGSARQTQYF	TGTGCCAGCAGCCGTCCGACTAGCGGGAGCGCGAGGCAGACCCAGTACTTC
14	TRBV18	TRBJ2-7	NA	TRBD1	CASSLGQGSYEQYF	TGTGCCAGCTCACTGGGACAGGGGTCCTACGAGCAGTACTTC